These 10 T cell receptor beta chains originate from one sample sequenced in a study of CD8 T cells in Susac syndrome. RNA, at roughly 0.5 to 1 ug, was reverse transcribed with random hexamers. TCRdb reanalysed the immunoSEQ multiplex PCR reads using MiXCR and keeps one entry per CDR3 protein. The table lists 150,000 to 200,000 distinct CDR3 sequences, around 95% of them singletons. Material: CD4+ T cells from PBMCs. The source is a human donor with Susac syndrome.

The chain is built from TRBV12-3 or TRBV12-4 and TRBJ2-4; the D gene is possibly TRBD2 (6 bases). V was pared by 3 bases and J by 9 bases, with 15 bases between. There are 14 residues in the CDR3. CDR3 in amino acids: CASSFRAGYGIQYF. CDR3 in DNA: TGTGCCAGCAGTTTCAGGGCGGGGTATGGCATTCAGTACTTC.

The chain couples TRBV20-1 to TRBJ2-3; TRBD1 or TRBD2 may be the D gene (5 bases each). Per germline, CDR1 DFQATT and CDR2 SNEGSKA (reference sequence). The CDR3 loop spans 14 amino acids. The V and J ends lost 3 bases and 1 base respectively, with 11 bases between them. The CDR3 DNA sequence: TGCAGTGCTAGTACGGGGCTTGGCACAGATACGCAGTATTTT. Its translation is CSASTGLGTDTQYF.

The chain employs TRBV20-1 and TRBJ1-5; TRBD1 matches at 7 bases. The length of the CDR3 is 17 residues. V gave up 1 base and J gave up 0 bases; unmatched junction bases: 9. Germline V gene sequence: CDR1 DFQATT, CDR2 SNEGSKA (reference sequence). The CDR3 DNA reads as TGCAGTGCTAGAGCCCAAATGGGACAGTATAGCAATCAGCCCCAGCATTTT. Protein product: CSARAQMGQYSNQPQHF.

V gene TRBV5-1 combines with J gene TRBJ2-3; unclear D gene. Germline CDR1 reads SGHRS; CDR2 reads YFSETQ. The V gene lost 4 bases and the J gene lost 3 bases, with 12 bases spanning the gap. The CDR3 is 14 residues long. The chain's CDR3 is CASSPERWTDTQYF. The CDR3 DNA is TGCGCCAGCAGCCCCGAACGGTGGACAGATACGCAGTATTTT. The full variable domain, rest sourced from reference TRBV5-1 and TRBJ2-3, is KAGVTQTPRYLIKTRGQQVTLSCSPISGHRSVSWYQQTPGQGLQFLFEYFSETQRNKGNFPGRFSGRQFSNSRSEMNVSTLELGDSALYLCASSPERWTDTQYFGPGTRLTVL.

The chain uses TRBV5-1 and TRBJ2-5; 9 nucleotides align to TRBD1. CDR3 length: 14 residues. Germline CDR1 and CDR2: SGHRS and YFSETQ. V shed 3 bases and J 1 base; nucleotides not matched to a gene: 1. CDR3 region: CASSWGQGQETQYF. The CDR3 DNA is TGCGCCAGCAGCTGGGGACAGGGCCAAGAGACCCAGTACTTC.

This clonotype was counted once. This sequence joins TRBV29-1 and TRBJ1-5; 9 nucleotides agree with TRBD1. CDR1 and CDR2 (germline): SQVTM, ANQGSEA. V was pared by 4 bases and J by 0 bases, with 1 base of the junction left unmatched. The CDR3 covers 14 residues. CDR3 coding DNA: TGCAGCGTTGGACAGGGGGATAGCAATCAGCCCCAGCATTTT. Protein: CSVGQGDSNQPQHF.

This rearrangement joins TRBV24-1 to TRBJ2-4; D is perhaps TRBD2 (6 bases). Looked up from germline, CDR1 is KGHDR and CDR2 is SFDVKD. V gave up 4 bases and J gave up 6 bases, with 21 bases separating them. This CDR3 contains 17 residues. The CDR3 nucleotides read TGTGCCACCAGTGACCCGGGTCGGGGAGGCCTTGGAAACATTCAGTACTTC. This translates into CATSDPGRGGLGNIQYF.

This rearrangement joins TRBV18 to TRBJ2-1; D gene unclear. CDR3 length: 13 residues. Germline CDR1 reads KGHSH; CDR2 reads LQKENI. V was clipped by 0 bases and J by 5 bases, with 5 bases between them. CDR3 coding DNA: TGTGCCAGCTCACCACCCTTTAACAATGAGCAGTTCTTC. It is translated as CASSPPFNNEQFF. Variable domain in full (rest from reference TRBV18 and TRBJ2-1): NAGVMQNPRHLVRRRGQEARLRCSPMKGHSHVYWYRQLPEEGLKFMVYLQKENIIDESGMPKERFSAEFPKEGPSILRIQQVVRGDSAAYFCASSPPFNNEQFFGPGTRLTVL.

The chain uses TRBV29-1 and TRBJ2-3, with 11 bases lining up with TRBD2. Germline CDR1 and CDR2: SQVTM and ANQGSEA. CDR3 size: 14 residues. The V and J ends lost 7 bases and 0 bases, in that order; junction bases with no gene match: 3. The CDR3 DNA follows: TGCAGCGCACTAGCGGGGGCTAGCACAGATACGCAGTATTTT. It is translated as CSALAGASTDTQYF.

The chain links TRBV12-3 or TRBV12-4 to TRBJ1-2; D is unclear. The CDR3 is 14 amino acids. V dropped 6 bases and J dropped 0 bases, with 11 bases sitting between them. This CDR3 is CASSPSTPNYGYTF. Here the CDR3 DNA reads TGTGCCAGCAGCCCGTCGACCCCTAACTATGGCTACACCTTC.